The text below deals with one TCR beta chain. Its antigen remains unidentified. Other DNA sequences of this sample code for an identical CDR3. Assay: immunoSEQ multiplex PCR; the TCRdb copy retains only in-frame clones and omits some. The sample includes approximately 940,000 clones, approximately 80% of them seen just once. Both subsets, CD45RA+ naive and CD45RA-negative memory, were split from the CD4+ cells. Trimming removed 0 bases from V and 2 bases from J, with 2 bases in between. Germline loops: CDR1 SGHRS, CDR2 YFSETQ. CDR3 length equals 12 residues. The data stem from a study of shared clonotypes between healthy human individuals. Study-wide results and caveats: Generally, naive subsets came out with larger estimated richness than memory subsets. The study found lower generation probabilities in non-shared clonotypes than in those shared by all four donors.

The rearrangement joins TRBV5-1 to TRBJ2-5; D unresolved. The source is a man aged 18 to 30 in good health. The sample consisted of memory CD4+ T cells sorted from blood. Described subset: CD45RA-negative fraction. CDR3 sequence reads: CASSLGQETQYF. CDR3 nucleotide sequence: TGCGCCAGCAGCTTGGGTCAAGAGACCCAGTACTTC.